This T cell receptor beta chain was retrieved from a study of blood T cell repertoires in COVID-19. Whole-study context: Samples representing acute and convalescent COVID-19 were sourced from the United States, Italy and Spain.

The repertoire was sequenced with immunoSEQ multiplex PCR; TCRdb's copy has only in-frame clones and lacks some. The data show 35,000 to 45,000 clones, approximately 78% seen once. The CDR3 is 14 residues long. The V end lost 4 bases, the J end lost 6 bases, and 16 bases lay between the germline ends. Germline V gene sequence: CDR1 SGHRS, CDR2 YFSETQ. The TCR was taken from a man aged 55-75 years with acute or convalescent COVID-19. This sequence joins TRBV5-1 and TRBJ1-2; no reliable D call. The material sequenced was peripheral blood. CDR3 amino acids: CASSPGSLRDGYTF. CDR3 bases: TGCGCCAGCAGCCCGGGGTCCTTGAGGGATGGCTACACCTTC.